The 27 T cell receptor beta chains below all came from one sample that was sequenced in a study of response to subunit inactivated influenza vaccine (dated by TCRdb to 2017 to 2018). Library preparation was by RT-PCR. The data were produced on an Illumina HiSeq 2500. TCRdb trimmed the raw reads at Q25, called clones with MiXCR and kept productive beta chains. Every distinct CDR3 protein forms one entry, paired with its most common genes and DNA. For this sample there are over 650,000 distinct CDR3 sequences; roughly 18% appear just once. The ten largest account for roughly 11% of the sample. This specimen consisted of PBMCs from blood, obtained about 5 days after vaccination. The receptors were gathered from a middle-aged man who received an inactivated influenza vaccine. Donor details come from another sample of the same person, matched by shared clones.

V is TRBV10-3 and J is TRBJ1-5; D call uncertain. In germline, CDR1 is ENHRY, CDR2 SYGVKD. The CDR3 covers 13 residues. V lost 0 bases, J lost 7 bases, and 7 bases lay in between. CDR3: CAISESARQPQHF. For the CDR3, the DNA is TGTGCCATCAGTGAGTCAGCCCGGCAGCCCCAGCATTTT.

In DNA, the CDR3 is TGTGCCAGCAGTTACTCTGGTCAGCCCGGAGACGAGCAGTACTTC. Its protein product is CASSYSGQPGDEQYF. The chain has TRBV6-5 and TRBJ2-7; D is undetermined. Trimming shortened V by 0 bases and J by 5 bases, and 14 bases separated the two germline ends. Per germline, CDR1 MNHEY and CDR2 SVGAGI. The CDR3 length is 15 residues.

This clonotype was recorded a few times. This chain uses TRBV7-2 with TRBJ1-5; D is unclear. The CDR3 sequence is 15 residues long. The V gene lost 3 bases and the J gene lost 0 bases, with 9 bases spanning the gap. Germline V lookup: CDR1 SGHTA, CDR2 FQGNSA. The CDR3 region is CASSFTLDSNQPQHF. For the CDR3, the DNA is TGTGCCAGCAGCTTTACCCTAGATAGCAATCAGCCCCAGCATTTT.

The genes are TRBV7-6 and TRBJ2-1, with TRBD2 matching over 11 bases. This CDR3 spans 18 amino acids. The J segment lost 3 bases and the V segment lost 5 bases, leaving 12 bases of the junction unmatched. CDR1 and CDR2 from the germline V gene are SGHVS and FNYEAQ. The DNA for the CDR3 is TGTGCCAGCAGCCCTTTTAGCGGGAGGGCCTCAGTCTACAATGAGCAGTTCTTC. Translation: CASSPFSGRASVYNEQFF.

In this sample, this clonotype turned up a few times. The CDR3 here is CASSLTYRSYNEQFF. CDR3 bases: TGTGCCAGCAGCTTGACATATCGCTCCTACAATGAGCAGTTCTTC. The chain is built from TRBV7-2 and TRBJ2-1; D is uncertain. V was shortened by 3 bases and J by 0 bases, with 9 bases between the two germline ends. This CDR3 region has 15 residues. Germline V CDR1 and CDR2: SGHTA, FQGNSA.

The chain is built from TRBV5-1 and TRBJ1-1, with D perhaps TRBD1 (6 bases). Per germline, CDR1 SGHRS and CDR2 YFSETQ. The CDR3 totals 15 residues. Trimming took 2 bases from V and 1 from J, leaving 12 bases between them. The CDR3 protein is CASSFVGQTNTEAFF. The CDR3 region has the DNA TGCGCCAGCAGCTTCGTTGGACAGACGAACACTGAAGCTTTCTTT.

The chain recombines TRBV7-2 with TRBJ1-2, with a weak D call TRBD1 (5 bases). V shed 6 bases and J shed 5 bases, with 13 bases lying between them. The CDR3 has 13 residues. Germline CDR1 SGHTA, CDR2 FQGNSA. CDR3 region: CASSTRQLYGYTF. The CDR3 DNA sequence: TGTGCCAGCAGTACCCGACAGCTGTATGGCTACACCTTC.

This clonotype has more than one count but fewer than ten. The chain is built from TRBV4-2 and TRBJ2-7, with D possibly TRBD1 on 5 matching bases. V gave up 0 bases and J gave up 0 bases, with 15 bases separating them. Per germline, CDR1 LGHNA and CDR2 YNFKEQ. The CDR3 has 17 residues. CDR3 sequence reads: CASSQDRWQGSSYEQYF. CDR3 sequence (DNA): TGTGCCAGCAGCCAAGATCGCTGGCAGGGCAGCTCCTACGAGCAGTACTTC.

There are a few counts of this clonotype. This sequence joins TRBV7-2 and TRBJ2-7; 12 bases agree with TRBD2. Losses at the gene ends were 1 base for V and 7 bases for J; bases not matched to a gene: 8. CDR3 size: 16 residues. Germline values: CDR1 SGHTA, CDR2 FQGNSA. As DNA, the CDR3 is TGTGCCAGCAGCTTAGGACTAGCGGGAGTGCAAGGAGAGCAGTACTTC. Protein product: CASSLGLAGVQGEQYF.

This clonotype was seen more than once but under ten times. The chain joins TRBV20-1 to TRBJ2-1; 15 nucleotides agree with TRBD2. The CDR3 loop spans 16 amino acids. The V gene end was trimmed by 1 base and the J gene end by 7 bases; junction bases not matched to a gene: 5. Germline V gene sequence: CDR1 DFQATT, CDR2 SNEGSKA (reference sequence). CDR3 protein: CSARVGLAGGRNEQFF. The DNA of the CDR3 is TGCAGTGCTAGAGTCGGACTAGCGGGGGGGCGAAATGAGCAGTTCTTC.

This clonotype was counted only a few times. The chain combines TRBV7-9 with TRBJ2-7, with D uncertain. In germline, CDR1 is SEHNR, CDR2 FQNEAQ (reference sequence). V shed 5 bases and J shed 2 bases, with 19 bases lying between them. The CDR3 length is 16 residues. The DNA of the CDR3 is TGTGCCAGCAGCCCCCGCTGGACGCCGTTTCCCTACGAGCAGTACTTC. Its protein is CASSPRWTPFPYEQYF.

This sequence joins TRBV7-6 and TRBJ1-1; 11 nucleotides match TRBD1. This CDR3 is built from 16 residues. Trimming removed 6 bases from V and 10 bases from J; junction bases left unmatched: 16. Germline V gene data show CDR1 as SGHVS and CDR2 as FNYEAQ. CDR3 in DNA: TGTGCCAGCAGTCGGAATTCGGGACAGGGGGTTTTTGGAGCTTTCTTT. The encoded protein is CASSRNSGQGVFGAFF.

This clonotype was seen more than once but under ten times. The V and J genes are TRBV6-2 or TRBV6-3 and TRBJ2-1, with TRBD1 identical over 12 bases. With V trimmed by 10 bases and J by 6 bases, 7 bases remained unmatched. The length of the CDR3 is 14 residues. The germline V gene encodes CDR1 MNHEY and CDR2 SVGEGT. The chain's CDR3 is CATAGTGGLNEQFF. In nucleotides, the CDR3 is TGTGCCACCGCCGGGACAGGGGGCCTCAATGAGCAGTTCTTC.

The chain couples TRBV10-3 to TRBJ2-2, with a weak D call TRBD1 (5 bases). The V gene lost 4 bases and the J gene lost 1 base, with 10 bases spanning the gap. CDR1 ENHRY and CDR2 SYGVKD come from the germline V gene. There are 15 residues in the CDR3. The CDR3 region is CAISAGSGNTGELFF. The CDR3, as DNA: TGTGCCATCAGTGCAGGGTCCGGGAACACCGGGGAGCTGTTTTTT.

The V gene is TRBV27, the J gene TRBJ1-1; TRBD1 is a possible D gene (6 bases). V lost 6 bases to trimming and J lost 0 bases, with 11 bases between them. Germline values: CDR1 MNHEY, CDR2 SMNVEV (reference sequence). The CDR3 loop spans 14 amino acids. The CDR3 region is CASRRDTMNTEAFF. The CDR3 DNA follows: TGTGCCAGCAGGAGGGACACCATGAACACTGAAGCTTTCTTT.

This clonotype has a handful of counts. The chain joins TRBV4-1 to TRBJ2-1; D ambiguous. Per germline, CDR1 MGHRA and CDR2 YSYEKL. The V end lost 0 bases, the J end lost 4 bases, and 7 bases lay between the germline ends. The CDR3 length is 14 residues. This CDR3 reads CASSQEGRYNEQFF. CDR3 DNA sequence: TGCGCCAGCAGCCAAGAGGGTCGGTACAATGAGCAGTTCTTC.

This clonotype was counted many times. The rearrangement links TRBV6-5 to TRBJ2-2, with 7 positions matching TRBD1. V was pared by 4 bases and J by 7 bases, with 6 bases of the junction left unmatched. This CDR3 has 14 amino acids. Per the germline V gene, CDR1 is MNHEY and CDR2 is SVGAGI. CDR3 in DNA: TGTGCCAGCAGTTTCGTACAGGGGATCGGGGAGCTGTTTTTT. Its protein is CASSFVQGIGELFF.

The rearrangement uses TRBV5-1 and TRBJ2-2; D remains ambiguous. The germline V gene encodes CDR1 SGHRS and CDR2 YFSETQ. Trimming removed 6 bases from V and 4 bases from J, with 10 bases in between. This CDR3 has 13 amino acids. As DNA, the CDR3 is TGCGCCAGCACCGAGTATGGCACCGGGGAGCTGTTTTTT. It codes for CASTEYGTGELFF.

This clonotype was counted ten times or more. This chain joins TRBV20-1 and TRBJ2-7, with D hard to call. The CDR3 extends over 13 amino acids. Germline lookup yields CDR1 DFQATT and CDR2 SNEGSKA (reference sequence). Trimming shortened V by 0 bases and J by 2 bases, and 8 bases separated the two germline ends. The CDR3 DNA sequence: TGCAGTGCTAGAGATCGCCACCCCTACGAGCAGTACTTC. Its translation is CSARDRHPYEQYF.

This clonotype was counted ten times or more. V gene TRBV7-9 combines with J gene TRBJ2-3; 7 bases line up with TRBD1. In germline, CDR1 is SEHNR, CDR2 FQNEAQ (reference sequence). The CDR3 has 13 residues. V lost 3 bases, J lost 3 bases, and 0 bases stayed unmatched. The CDR3 DNA reads as TGTGCCAGCAGCTTGGGACAGACAGATACGCAGTATTTT. Its translation is CASSLGQTDTQYF.

This clonotype showed up just a few times. The chain couples TRBV12-3 or TRBV12-4 to TRBJ1-1; D call uncertain. V lost 3 bases, J lost 3 bases, and 8 bases lay in between. CDR3 length equals 13 residues. CDR3 in DNA: TGTGCCAGCAGTTTTTGGGGAGACACTGAAGCTTTCTTT. Its protein product is CASSFWGDTEAFF.

This clonotype showed up just once. This sequence joins TRBV20-1 and TRBJ2-3, with TRBD1 matching 7 bases. The CDR3 has 13 amino acids. The V gene end was trimmed by 4 bases and the J gene end by 0 bases; junction bases not matched to a gene: 1. Germline V lookup: CDR1 DFQATT, CDR2 SNEGSKA (reference sequence). The CDR3 nucleotides are TGCAGTGCTAAGGGGGCTAGCACAGATACGCAGTATTTT. This gives the protein CSAKGASTDTQYF.

In this sample, this clonotype turned up a few times. The DNA of the CDR3 is TGTGCCAGCAGCCTCCTTGGTGGCTACACCTTC. Its protein is CASSLLGGYTF. The chain combines TRBV7-2 with TRBJ1-2; D gene ambiguous. The V gene's germline CDR1 is SGHTA and CDR2 FQGNSA. The V and J ends lost 5 bases and 7 bases respectively, with 8 bases between them. This CDR3 has 11 amino acids. Drawing the rest from reference TRBV7-2 and TRBJ1-2, the complete variable domain is GAGVSQSPSNKVTEKGKDVELRCDPISGHTALYWYRQSLGQGLEFLIYFQGNSAPDKSGLPSDRFSAERTGGSVSTLTIQRTQQEDSAVYLCASSLLGGYTFGSGTRLTVV.

This clonotype was observed at least ten times. The chain is built from TRBV6-2 or TRBV6-3 and TRBJ1-5, with a weak D call TRBD1 (6 bases). Germline V gene data show CDR1 as MNHEY and CDR2 as SVGEGT. Deletions cut 2 bases from V and 4 bases from J, with 12 bases between. The CDR3 spans 15 residues. The CDR3 protein is CASSYVAQGNQPQHF. CDR3 coding DNA: TGTGCCAGCAGTTACGTCGCGCAGGGGAATCAGCCCCAGCATTTT.

This clonotype was seen only a few times. The CDR3 here is CASSLLRGVSSNTQYF. The CDR3 bases are TGTGCCAGCAGCTTGCTGCGGGGGGTCTCATCAAATACGCAGTATTTT. This sequence joins TRBV7-2 and TRBJ2-3, with 8 bases fitting TRBD2. V lost 3 bases to trimming and J lost 7 bases; unmatched junction nucleotides: 12. The CDR3 contains 16 residues. The V gene's germline CDR1 is SGHTA and CDR2 FQGNSA.

This chain uses TRBV24-1 with TRBJ2-1; TRBD1 or TRBD2 may be the D gene (6 bases each). This CDR3 comprises 15 residues. The germline V gene encodes CDR1 KGHDR and CDR2 SFDVKD. Trimming left V 9 bases short and J 2 bases short, with 16 bases between. The CDR3 loop is CATSEGGAPYNEQFF. The CDR3 DNA is TGTGCCACCTCTGAGGGGGGCGCCCCCTACAATGAGCAGTTCTTC.

This clonotype was detected a few times. The chain has TRBV20-1 and TRBJ2-1, with 11 bases matching TRBD2. V shed 0 bases, J shed 15 bases, and the junction held 13 bases outside the gene matches. Germline V gene data show CDR1 as DFQATT and CDR2 as SNEGSKA (reference sequence). The CDR3 is 15 residues long. CDR3 amino acids: CSARDLAGGSVYRFF. The DNA for the CDR3 is TGCAGTGCTAGAGATCTAGCGGGAGGTTCGGTGTATCGGTTCTTC.